The T cell receptor beta chain described here comes from a study of response to subunit inactivated influenza vaccine (dated by TCRdb to the late 2010s). About the full investigation: To follow how T cells responded to a trivalent subunit inactivated influenza vaccine, the researchers relied on deep quantitative profiling of the T cell receptor repertoire. Overall study outcomes, separate from this receptor: The authors proposed that each seasonal influenza vaccination may bring in only a limited number of new T cells.

The CDR3, cysteine through phenylalanine, is 16 amino acids long. Only the CDR3 part of the read is kept: 48 bases, read in frame from the first base. Relative to germline, V is 5 bases shorter and J is 3 bases shorter, with 17 bases between their ends. The germline V gene (reference sequence) yields LNHDA for CDR1 and SQIVND for CDR2. This clonotype was found once. Its cognate antigen has yet to be identified. Base qualities are missing; no much larger clone stands one base away. A read on its own is weak evidence. The library was built by means of RT-PCR. The data were produced on an Illumina HiSeq 2500. TCRdb took the public reads, trimmed them with fastp at Q25, ran MiXCR for clone calling and kept in-frame beta chains. Entries are consolidated by CDR3 protein sequence, retaining the most common genes and DNA. The sample table holds 800,000 or so distinct CDR3 sequences, of which around 20% were seen once. The ten biggest clones cover about 10% of the sample.

The receptor was isolated from a man in his fifties or sixties who received an inactivated influenza vaccine. Donor details come from another sample of the same person, matched by shared clones. The chain links TRBV19 with TRBJ1-3; tentative D gene TRBD1, with 5 bases matching. The starting material was PBMCs from blood, obtained 5 days after vaccination. The nucleotide sequence reads TGTGCCAGTAGTCTTGGGAGCAGGGTACTTGGAAACACCATATATTTT. It translates as CASSLGSRVLGNTIYF.